This T cell receptor (beta chain) emerged from a study of OX40 agonist ivuxolimab in advanced cancers. Concerning this clone itself: Its target is not known.

Some clones are missing from TCRdb's copy, which holds only in-frame ones; the method was immunoSEQ multiplex PCR. Seen here are tens of thousands of clones, roughly 80% observed once, and the top ten hold under 1.2%. Overall study findings and caveats: In general, CD8+ T cells held more expanded clones than CD4+ did, on average.

The CDR3 runs 14 residues. J was trimmed by 3 bases and V by 2 bases; bases with no gene match: 2. The germline V gene has CDR1 SEHNR and CDR2 FQNEAQ (reference sequence). This chain uses TRBV7-9 with TRBJ2-7, with TRBD1 identical over 9 bases. The clonotype comes from an adult with an advanced solid tumor such as melanoma, head and neck, liver or kidney cancer. Sequencing used CD4+ or CD8+ T cells sorted from blood, obtained in a trial of the OX40 agonist ivuxolimab. The CDR3 sequence: CASSLKGQGYEQYF. The CDR3 DNA is TGTGCCAGCAGCTTAAAGGGACAGGGCTACGAGCAGTACTTC.